This T cell receptor beta chain came from a study of T cells after yellow fever vaccination. The study, taken as a whole, reports: Most primary-vaccination clones recurred post-booster (around 95% CD4, about 87% CD8). By day 5 rather than day 15, the secondary response had peaked, though it was weaker.

On this clonotype: Its target is not known.

In TCRdb, the 5' RACE reads were re-called with MiXCR into one record per CDR3 protein. This sample has hundreds of thousands of distinct CDR3 sequences; approximately 18% occur once, and the top ten carry around 17%. This CDR3 contains 15 residues. The V gene end was trimmed by 2 bases and the J gene end by 7 bases; junction bases not matched to a gene: 8. Germline V CDR1 and CDR2: LGHDT, YNNKEL (reference sequence). The chain couples TRBV3-1 to TRBJ2-1; 7 bases fit TRBD2. The receptor was derived from a young man who received the YFV17D yellow fever vaccine. The sequencing used PBMCs, collected before the yellow fever booster vaccination. The CDR3 loop is CASSQRAGRRNEQFF. In nucleotides, the CDR3 is TGTGCCAGCAGCCAACGAGCGGGAAGAAGGAATGAGCAGTTCTTC.